This T cell receptor beta chain was recorded in a study of T cell responses to AZD1222 COVID-19 vaccine. Study at large: Second doses that came at about 4 or about 12 weeks were put together.

Some clones are missing from TCRdb's copy, which holds only in-frame ones; the method was immunoSEQ multiplex PCR. Counted here are tens of thousands of clones, roughly 87% occurring once; the ten biggest clones make up 24%. Remarks on this clone: The antigen remains undetermined.

Study observations and caveats: Across spike, vaccine-associated CD4 TCRs were found, dominant at 160-218 and 743-854. Baseline serology detected seropositivity in only a handful of AZD1222 recipients. It should be noted that donors were predominantly white British and more often female, and clonal diversity was possibly underestimated.

CDR1 and CDR2 (germline): KGHDR, SFDVKD. Trimming took 4 bases from V and 8 from J; bases not matched to a gene: 9. The length of the CDR3 is 14 residues. This chain uses TRBV24-1 with TRBJ1-2; 7 bases are a match to TRBD1. The clonotype originates from an adult in good health. Sequencing was performed on peripheral blood, taken on day 0 of AZD1222 vaccination. The CDR3 DNA is TGTGCCACCAGTGAAACGTCGACAGGGTCGGGCTACACCTTC. This codes for CATSETSTGSGYTF.